Here is one TCR beta chain with its context. Urothelial carcinoma, locally advanced or metastatic, affected the patients. The record originates from a study of PD-L1 blockade in urothelial cancer. Study details: Male sex and bladder-origin urothelial cancer characterized about 90% of the 29 patients.

Trimming at V came to 5 bases and at J to 4 bases, leaving 9 bases not matched to a gene. The CDR3 runs to 15 residues. From germline, CDR1 is MNHNS and CDR2 SASEGT. Synthetic TCR analog templates were spiked into each PCR. Sequencing used immunoSEQ multiplex PCR; TCRdb keeps in-frame clones, though not all of them. The sample contains more than 40,000 clones, about 88% of which appear only once. The V call is TRBV6-1, the J call TRBJ1-2; 8 nucleotides agree with TRBD1. The source was PBMCs, collected around atezolizumab (anti-PD-L1) treatment. The receptor was derived from a woman aged 55-69 years with urothelial cancer. The CDR3, as DNA: TGTGCCAGCAGTAACGGGGTGGACAGGGCCTATGGCTACACCTTC. This gives the protein CASSNGVDRAYGYTF.